Listed below are T cell receptor beta chains from one sample, sequenced in a study of cytomegalovirus exposure and HLA in healthy donors. Generated by immunoSEQ multiplex PCR, the TCRdb table keeps only in-frame clones and is missing some. The sample shows fewer than 200,000 clones, about 65% of them seen only once. Specimen: PBMCs. The receptors were sampled from a woman in her thirties in good health and CMV-seronegative. CDR3s include the opening cysteine and the closing phenylalanine or tryptophan. D genes are given only for firm matches. A clone size is listed for some rows: how often the clone was seen (once, few, many), or a class if it is expanded.

clone_size: few
j_call: TRBJ1-1
d_call: -
v_call: TRBV4-1
cdr3_nt: TGCGCCAGCAGCCAGCAGGGGAGCACTGAAGCTTTCTTT
cdr3_aa: CASSQQGSTEAFF

clone_size: -
j_call: TRBJ1-4
d_call: TRBD1
v_call: TRBV19
cdr3_nt: TGTGCCAGTACCGACAGGGTAGAGATTGAAAAACTGTTTTTT
cdr3_aa: CASTDRVEIEKLFF

clone_size: -
j_call: TRBJ2-1
d_call: TRBD1
v_call: TRBV4-2
cdr3_nt: TGTGCCAGCAGCCAGACAGGGGGCGGCCCCTACAATGAGCAGTTCTTC
cdr3_aa: CASSQTGGGPYNEQFF

clone_size: -
j_call: TRBJ2-7
d_call: TRBD1
v_call: TRBV6-5
cdr3_nt: TGTGCCAGCAGGACCGGGACAGGGGGCTTCTACGAGCAGTACTTC
cdr3_aa: CASRTGTGGFYEQYF

clone_size: -
j_call: TRBJ1-1
d_call: -
v_call: TRBV15
cdr3_nt: TGTGCCACCAGCAGATCAATGAACACTGAAGCTTTCTTT
cdr3_aa: CATSRSMNTEAFF

clone_size: -
j_call: TRBJ2-2
d_call: -
v_call: TRBV2
cdr3_nt: TGTGCCAGCAGTGAAGGGGCCCCCGGGGAGCTGTTTTTT
cdr3_aa: CASSEGAPGELFF

clone_size: few
j_call: TRBJ2-7
d_call: -
v_call: TRBV5-1
cdr3_nt: TGCGCCAGCAGCTTAGACAGAGCGCAGTACTTC
cdr3_aa: CASSLDRAQYF

clone_size: -
j_call: TRBJ1-1
d_call: -
v_call: TRBV11-3
cdr3_nt: TGTGCCAGCAGCTTAGAAGGCGGACAGAACACTGAAGCTTTCTTT
cdr3_aa: CASSLEGGQNTEAFF

clone_size: -
j_call: TRBJ1-5
d_call: TRBD1
v_call: TRBV7-9
cdr3_nt: TGTGCCAGCAGCTTGGGGACAGGGGGAATCAATCAGCCCCAGCATTTT
cdr3_aa: CASSLGTGGINQPQHF

clone_size: -
j_call: TRBJ1-1
d_call: -
v_call: TRBV2
cdr3_nt: TGTGCCAGCAGTGATCTAACCATGAACACTGAAGCTTTCTTT
cdr3_aa: CASSDLTMNTEAFF

clone_size: -
j_call: TRBJ2-3
d_call: -
v_call: TRBV4-1
cdr3_nt: TGCGCCAGCAGCCAAGATGAAGCGGACGCATTGGATACGCAGTATTTT
cdr3_aa: CASSQDEADALDTQYF

clone_size: -
j_call: TRBJ2-7
d_call: -
v_call: TRBV2
cdr3_nt: TGTGCCAGCATTACGGGGTACAGTAATTCCTACGAGCAGTACTTC
cdr3_aa: CASITGYSNSYEQYF

clone_size: -
j_call: TRBJ2-7
d_call: -
v_call: TRBV4-3
cdr3_nt: TGCGCCAGCAGCACTTACACCGGGACAACCTACGAGCAGTACTTC
cdr3_aa: CASSTYTGTTYEQYF

clone_size: -
j_call: TRBJ1-4
d_call: TRBD1
v_call: TRBV27
cdr3_nt: TGTGCCAGCAGTCTCGGGACAGGGGTTGAAAAACTGTTTTTT
cdr3_aa: CASSLGTGVEKLFF

clone_size: few
j_call: TRBJ2-5
d_call: -
v_call: TRBV28
cdr3_nt: TGTGCCAGCACCTACGGACAGCCCCGGGGGACCCAGTACTTC
cdr3_aa: CASTYGQPRGTQYF

clone_size: -
j_call: TRBJ1-2
d_call: TRBD1
v_call: TRBV6-6
cdr3_nt: TGTGCCAGCAGTCTAGGACAGGGCCTAGCTAACTATGGCTACACCTTC
cdr3_aa: CASSLGQGLANYGYTF

clone_size: once
j_call: TRBJ1-3
d_call: -
v_call: TRBV10-3
cdr3_nt: TGTGCCATCAGGGACAGCGATTACTCTGGAAACACCATATATTTT
cdr3_aa: CAIRDSDYSGNTIYF

clone_size: -
j_call: TRBJ2-1
d_call: TRBD2
v_call: TRBV28
cdr3_nt: TGTGCCAGCGGTAGCGGGGGGATTGCCCCCTACAATGAGCAGTTCTTC
cdr3_aa: CASGSGGIAPYNEQFF

clone_size: -
j_call: TRBJ2-1
d_call: -
v_call: TRBV5-1
cdr3_nt: TGCGCCAGCAGCTTGGAAGGGCAGGGATCCTACAATGAGCAGTTCTTC
cdr3_aa: CASSLEGQGSYNEQFF

clone_size: -
j_call: TRBJ2-2
d_call: -
v_call: TRBV4-2
cdr3_nt: TGTGCCAGCAGTCTCACCGGGGAGCTGTTTTTT
cdr3_aa: CASSLTGELFF

clone_size: -
j_call: TRBJ1-5
d_call: -
v_call: TRBV30
cdr3_nt: TGTGCCTGGAGTAGGAGGGGTAATCAGCCCCAGCATTTT
cdr3_aa: CAWSRRGNQPQHF

clone_size: -
j_call: TRBJ1-2
d_call: -
v_call: TRBV28
cdr3_nt: TGTGCCAGCAGTTCCGCCCAGAACTATGGCTACACCTTC
cdr3_aa: CASSSAQNYGYTF

clone_size: few
j_call: TRBJ2-7
d_call: -
v_call: TRBV27
cdr3_nt: TGTGCCAGCAGTTACAGAAGCTCCTACGAGCAGTACTTC
cdr3_aa: CASSYRSSYEQYF

clone_size: -
j_call: TRBJ1-1
d_call: -
v_call: TRBV23-1
cdr3_nt: TGCGCCAGCAGTCAATCCGGACAGAACACTGAAGCTTTCTTT
cdr3_aa: CASSQSGQNTEAFF

clone_size: -
j_call: TRBJ2-2
d_call: -
v_call: TRBV11-3
cdr3_nt: TGTGCCAGCAGCTTAGGGGTCTGGAGGGGAGGAACCGGGGAGCTGTTTTTT
cdr3_aa: CASSLGVWRGGTGELFF

clone_size: -
j_call: TRBJ1-5
d_call: TRBD1
v_call: TRBV7-9
cdr3_nt: TGTGCCAGCAGCAGGGACAGGGGACCCAATCAGCCCCAGCATTTT
cdr3_aa: CASSRDRGPNQPQHF

clone_size: medium-sized
j_call: TRBJ1-6
d_call: -
v_call: TRBV6-4
cdr3_nt: TGTGCCAGCAGGGGAGGTGGCGAGAATTCACCCCTCCACTTT
cdr3_aa: CASRGGGENSPLHF

clone_size: few
j_call: TRBJ1-4
d_call: TRBD1
v_call: TRBV7-9
cdr3_nt: TGTGCCAGCAGCACCCGGACAGGGCCAAATGAAAAACTGTTTTTT
cdr3_aa: CASSTRTGPNEKLFF

clone_size: once
j_call: TRBJ2-1
d_call: -
v_call: TRBV7-3
cdr3_nt: TGTGCCAGCAGCTTAGGGCCGTACAATGAGCAGTTCTTC
cdr3_aa: CASSLGPYNEQFF

clone_size: few
j_call: TRBJ1-2
d_call: TRBD1
v_call: TRBV27
cdr3_nt: TGTGCCAGCAGTTTTTCAGGGGGTAACTATGGCTACACCTTC
cdr3_aa: CASSFSGGNYGYTF

clone_size: once
j_call: TRBJ2-1
d_call: -
v_call: TRBV5-6
cdr3_nt: TGTGCCAGCAGCGCACAACAGGGAATCGGCTACAATGAGCAGTTCTTC
cdr3_aa: CASSAQQGIGYNEQFF

clone_size: -
j_call: TRBJ1-1
d_call: -
v_call: TRBV4-1
cdr3_nt: TGCGCCAGCAGGCCGACTGCCAAGAACACTGAAGCTTTCTTT
cdr3_aa: CASRPTAKNTEAFF

clone_size: -
j_call: TRBJ1-1
d_call: -
v_call: TRBV29-1
cdr3_nt: TGCAGCGTTGGTACGGGATACACTGAAGCTTTCTTT
cdr3_aa: CSVGTGYTEAFF

clone_size: -
j_call: TRBJ1-5
d_call: -
v_call: TRBV28
cdr3_nt: TGTGCCAGCAGTTTCATCAGGGTGCTCCAGCCCCAGCATTTT
cdr3_aa: CASSFIRVLQPQHF

clone_size: few
j_call: TRBJ2-7
d_call: -
v_call: TRBV4-2
cdr3_nt: TGTGCCAGCAGCCAAGATTATAAGGGGAACTCCTACGAGCAGTACTTC
cdr3_aa: CASSQDYKGNSYEQYF

clone_size: -
j_call: TRBJ2-1
d_call: TRBD2
v_call: TRBV5-4
cdr3_nt: TGTGCCAGCAGCTTGGCCGGGACTAGCGGTTCCTACAATGAGCAGTTCTTC
cdr3_aa: CASSLAGTSGSYNEQFF

clone_size: few
j_call: TRBJ1-2
d_call: -
v_call: TRBV20-1
cdr3_nt: TGCAGTGTTCTACAGAATTATGGCTACACCTTC
cdr3_aa: CSVLQNYGYTF

clone_size: -
j_call: TRBJ2-7
d_call: TRBD1
v_call: TRBV19
cdr3_nt: TGTGCCAGCGGGACAGCCACTTCCTACGAGCAGTACTTC
cdr3_aa: CASGTATSYEQYF

clone_size: -
j_call: TRBJ1-1
d_call: -
v_call: TRBV4-2
cdr3_nt: TGTGCCAGCAGCCAAGAGGCAATCCTGAACACTGAAGCTTTCTTT
cdr3_aa: CASSQEAILNTEAFF

clone_size: -
j_call: TRBJ2-5
d_call: TRBD1
v_call: TRBV7-6
cdr3_nt: TGTGCCAGCAGCCGTACAGGGGCTGAGACCCAGTACTTC
cdr3_aa: CASSRTGAETQYF